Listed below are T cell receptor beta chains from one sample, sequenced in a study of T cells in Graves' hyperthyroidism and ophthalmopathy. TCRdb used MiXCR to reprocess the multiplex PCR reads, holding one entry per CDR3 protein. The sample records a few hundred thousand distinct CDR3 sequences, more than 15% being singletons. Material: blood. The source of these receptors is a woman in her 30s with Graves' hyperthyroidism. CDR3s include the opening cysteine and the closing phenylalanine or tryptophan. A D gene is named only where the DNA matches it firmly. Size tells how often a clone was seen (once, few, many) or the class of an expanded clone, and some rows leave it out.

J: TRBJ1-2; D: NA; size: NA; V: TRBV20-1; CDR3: CSAPGHSYGYTF; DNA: TGCAGTGCTCCGGGACACAGCTATGGCTACACCTTC
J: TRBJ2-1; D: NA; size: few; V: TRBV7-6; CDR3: CASSLGGGGQFF; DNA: TGTGCCAGCAGCTTAGGTGGTGGCGGGCAGTTCTTC
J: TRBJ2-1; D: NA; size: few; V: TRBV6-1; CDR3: CASKDPGGAWDNEQFF; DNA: TGTGCCAGCAAAGATCCTGGGGGTGCGTGGGACAATGAGCAGTTCTTC
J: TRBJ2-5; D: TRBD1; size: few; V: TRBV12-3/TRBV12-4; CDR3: CASSRQTGWETQYF; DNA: TGTGCCAGCAGCCGACAGACAGGGTGGGAGACCCAGTACTTC
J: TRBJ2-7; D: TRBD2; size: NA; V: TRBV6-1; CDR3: CASSSLSGPAGATYEQYF; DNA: TGTGCCAGCAGTTCCCTCTCGGGACCAGCGGGAGCTACCTACGAGCAGTACTTC
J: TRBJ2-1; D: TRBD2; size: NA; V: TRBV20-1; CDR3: CSARVGPATSGRDNEQFF; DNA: TGCAGTGCTAGAGTTGGGCCCGCCACTAGCGGGAGGGACAATGAGCAGTTCTTC
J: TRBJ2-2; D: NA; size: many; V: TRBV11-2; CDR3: CASSPQGSDTGELFF; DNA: TGTGCCAGCAGCCCCCAGGGTTCGGACACCGGGGAGCTGTTTTTT
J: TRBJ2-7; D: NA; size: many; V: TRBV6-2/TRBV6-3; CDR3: CASSYPDGYEQYF; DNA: TGTGCCAGCAGTTACCCCGACGGGTACGAGCAGTACTTC
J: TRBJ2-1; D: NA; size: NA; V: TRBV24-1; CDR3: CATSDPKHSYNEQFF; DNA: TGTGCCACCAGTGACCCAAAACACTCCTACAATGAGCAGTTCTTC
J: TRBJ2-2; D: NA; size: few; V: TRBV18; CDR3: CASSLPMNTGELFF; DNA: TGTGCCAGCTCTTTGCCAATGAACACCGGGGAGCTGTTTTTT
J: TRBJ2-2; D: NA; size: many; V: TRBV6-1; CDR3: CASSEEGMDPGELFF; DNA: TGTGCCAGCAGTGAAGAGGGCATGGACCCCGGGGAGCTGTTTTTT
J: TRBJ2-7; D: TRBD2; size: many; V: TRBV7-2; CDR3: CASSSSPTIAGTAEQYF; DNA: TGTGCCAGCAGCTCAAGCCCAACTATAGCGGGGACGGCCGAGCAGTACTTC
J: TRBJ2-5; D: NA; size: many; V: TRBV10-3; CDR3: CAISPRGDEMETQYF; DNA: TGTGCCATCAGTCCTCGGGGTGATGAGATGGAGACCCAGTACTTC
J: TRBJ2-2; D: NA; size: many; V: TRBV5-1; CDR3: CASSLGATGELFF; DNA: TGTGCCAGCAGCTTAGGGGCCACCGGGGAGCTGTTTTTT
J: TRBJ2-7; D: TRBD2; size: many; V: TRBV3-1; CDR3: CASSPAGGYEQYF; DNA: TGTGCCAGCAGCCCAGCGGGAGGTTACGAGCAGTACTTC
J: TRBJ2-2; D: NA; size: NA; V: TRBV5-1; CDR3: CASSPDTPGTGELFF; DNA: TGCGCCAGCAGCCCGGACACCCCAGGCACCGGGGAGCTGTTTTTT
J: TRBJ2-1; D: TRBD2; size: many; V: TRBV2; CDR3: CASRRTSDEQFF; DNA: TGTGCCAGCCGGAGAACTAGCGATGAGCAGTTCTTC
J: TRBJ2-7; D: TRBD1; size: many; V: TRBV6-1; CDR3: CASGRDSYYYEQYF; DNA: TGTGCCAGCGGAAGGGACAGCTACTACTACGAGCAGTACTTC
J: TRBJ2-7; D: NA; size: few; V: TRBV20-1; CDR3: CSARADITYEQYF; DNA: TGCAGTGCTAGAGCCGATATTACCTACGAGCAGTACTTC
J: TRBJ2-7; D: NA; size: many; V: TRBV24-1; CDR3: CATSGLAKTLSYEQYF; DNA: TGTGCCACCAGTGGTCTAGCGAAAACTTTATCCTACGAGCAGTACTTC
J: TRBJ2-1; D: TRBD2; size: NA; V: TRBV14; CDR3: CASSLWGLAGESSYNEQFF; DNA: TGTGCCAGCAGCCTCTGGGGACTAGCGGGGGAAAGCTCCTACAATGAGCAGTTCTTC
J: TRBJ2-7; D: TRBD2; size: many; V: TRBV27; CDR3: CASSFTSGPVREQYF; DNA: TGTGCCAGCAGTTTCACTAGCGGGCCCGTTAGGGAGCAGTACTTC
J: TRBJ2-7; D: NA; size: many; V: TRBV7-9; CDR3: CASTLLPGVHEQYF; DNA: TGTGCCAGCACCTTACTACCAGGGGTCCACGAGCAGTACTTC
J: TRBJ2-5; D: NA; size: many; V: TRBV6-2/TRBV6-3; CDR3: CASSYWTSTQYF; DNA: TGTGCCAGCAGTTACTGGACTTCGACCCAGTACTTC
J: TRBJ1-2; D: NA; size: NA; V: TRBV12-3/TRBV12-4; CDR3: CASITLGQINYGYTF; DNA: TGTGCCAGCATCACCCTGGGGCAGATTAACTATGGCTACACCTTC
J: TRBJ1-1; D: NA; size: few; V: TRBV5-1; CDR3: CASSGTAMNTEAFF; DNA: TGCGCCAGCAGCGGGACGGCTATGAACACTGAAGCTTTCTTT
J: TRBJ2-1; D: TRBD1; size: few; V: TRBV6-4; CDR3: CASSGQGAEQFF; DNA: TGTGCCAGCAGTGGACAGGGGGCTGAGCAGTTCTTC
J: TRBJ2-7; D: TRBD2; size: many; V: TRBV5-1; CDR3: CASSNPGLAGDEQYF; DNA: TGCGCCAGCAGCAACCCGGGACTAGCGGGAGACGAGCAGTACTTC
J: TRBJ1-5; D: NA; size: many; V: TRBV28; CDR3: CASREPRDPQPQHF; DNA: TGTGCCAGCAGGGAACCCAGGGATCCTCAGCCCCAGCATTTT
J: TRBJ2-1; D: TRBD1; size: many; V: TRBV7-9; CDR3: CASSPPGQGTHRDEQFF; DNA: TGTGCCAGCAGCCCACCGGGACAGGGGACTCATAGGGATGAGCAGTTCTTC
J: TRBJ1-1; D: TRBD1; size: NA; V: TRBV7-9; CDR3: CASSPWGTGLNTEAFF; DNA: TGTGCCAGCAGCCCCTGGGGGACAGGCTTGAACACTGAAGCTTTCTTT
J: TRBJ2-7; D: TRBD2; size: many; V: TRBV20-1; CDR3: CSANSGGTLYEQYF; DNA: TGCAGTGCAAATAGCGGGGGGACTCTGTACGAGCAGTACTTC
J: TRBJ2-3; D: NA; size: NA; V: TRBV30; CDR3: CAWSQRLNTDTQYF; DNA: TGTGCCTGGAGTCAGAGACTCAACACAGATACGCAGTATTTT
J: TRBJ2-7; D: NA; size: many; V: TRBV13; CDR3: CASRRAIFYEQYF; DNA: TGTGCCAGCCGGAGGGCCATTTTCTACGAGCAGTACTTC
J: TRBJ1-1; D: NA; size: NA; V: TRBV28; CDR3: CASRGGLRTEAFF; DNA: TGTGCCAGCAGAGGGGGGCTACGAACTGAAGCTTTCTTT
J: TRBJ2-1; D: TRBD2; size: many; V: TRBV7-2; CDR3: CASSLGRAGRGPNEQFF; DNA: TGTGCCAGCAGCTTAGGTCGCGCCGGGAGGGGACCAAATGAGCAGTTCTTC
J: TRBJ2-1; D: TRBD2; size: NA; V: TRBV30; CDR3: CAWSDPHRKGLEVFYNEQSF; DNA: TGTGCCTGGAGTGATCCACATAGGAAGGGACTAGAGGTCTTCTACAATGAGCAGTCCTTC
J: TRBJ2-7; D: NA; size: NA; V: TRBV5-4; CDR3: CASSRKQGVYEQYF; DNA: TGTGCCAGCAGCCGAAAACAGGGCGTCTACGAGCAGTACTTC
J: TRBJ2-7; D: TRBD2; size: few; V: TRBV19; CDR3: CASSIAAGGSEQYF; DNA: TGTGCCAGTAGTATCGCAGCGGGAGGCTCCGAGCAGTACTTC
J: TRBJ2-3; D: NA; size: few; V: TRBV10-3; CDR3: CAISRTSTDTQYF; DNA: TGTGCCATCAGCAGGACTAGCACAGATACGCAGTATTTT
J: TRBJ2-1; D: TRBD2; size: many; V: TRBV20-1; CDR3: CSARVRGREWTEQFF; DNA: TGCAGTGCTAGAGTTCGCGGGAGGGAATGGACTGAGCAGTTCTTC
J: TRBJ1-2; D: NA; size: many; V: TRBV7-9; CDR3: CASSLTGTANGYTF; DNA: TGTGCCAGCAGCTTAACCGGGACCGCTAATGGCTACACCTTC